One sample yielded the 26 T cell receptor beta chains listed below, sequenced in a study of control samples from healthy donors and cancer patients. The repertoire was sequenced with immunoSEQ multiplex PCR; TCRdb's copy has only in-frame clones and lacks some. The data contain fewer than 200,000 clones, almost 90% of them singletons. The material sequenced was blood. The receptors were gathered from a woman aged 25 to 45 in good health.

This clone was counted a few times. The V and J genes are TRBV7-9 and TRBJ1-2, with D perhaps matching TRBD1 (6 bases). This CDR3 is built from 12 residues. The germline V gene has CDR1 SEHNR and CDR2 FQNEAQ (reference sequence). Trimming took 1 base from V and 6 from J, leaving 6 bases between them. Written as DNA, the CDR3 is TGTGCCAGCAGCTTAGGGACAGATGGCTACACCTTC. Protein sequence: CASSLGTDGYTF.

This clone was detected only once. The chain couples TRBV5-1 to TRBJ2-1, with TRBD2 matching 8 bases. Germline-derived CDR1 and CDR2 are SGHRS and YFSETQ. The CDR3 loop spans 14 amino acids. J lost 6 bases, V lost 2 bases, and 4 bases had no gene match. In DNA form, the CDR3 reads TGCGCCAGCAGCTTCACGGGAGGGGGCAATGAGCAGTTCTTC. Translation gives CASSFTGGGNEQFF.

V and J are TRBV5-4 and TRBJ2-5, with D tentatively TRBD1 or TRBD2 (5 bases each). With 0 bases removed from V and 3 bases from J, the gap between germline ends came to 18 bases. Germline-derived CDR1 and CDR2 are SGHNT and YYREEE (reference sequence). This CDR3 spans 17 amino acids. The CDR3 spells CASSLEAGSLSKETQYF. CDR3 DNA: TGTGCCAGCAGCTTGGAGGCAGGGAGCCTCTCAAAAGAGACCCAGTACTTC.

This chain joins TRBV4-1 and TRBJ2-7; D is perhaps TRBD1 (6 bases). Germline loops: CDR1 MGHRA, CDR2 YSYEKL. V lost 0 bases and J 7 bases, leaving 16 bases between the germline ends. The CDR3 spans 15 residues. Written as DNA, the CDR3 is TGCGCCAGCAGCCAAGATGTTGGCAGGGGACGGGAGCAGTACGTC. Amino acids: CASSQDVGRGREQYV.

The genes are TRBV11-2 and TRBJ2-7; D is unclear. The V gene lost 5 bases and the J gene lost 3 bases, with 11 bases spanning the gap. The CDR3 has 13 amino acids. Germline V CDR1 and CDR2: SGHAT, FQNNGV. The CDR3: CASSPTWDYEQYF. The CDR3 nucleotides read TGTGCCAGCAGCCCTACATGGGACTACGAGCAGTACTTC.

In its sample, this clone was seen once. The CDR3 DNA follows: TGTGCCAGCAGCCGGACAGGGGAAGAGACCCAGTACTTC. This gives the protein CASSRTGEETQYF. The rearrangement links TRBV3-1 (or the pseudogene TRBV3-2) to TRBJ2-5, with 9 positions matching TRBD1. With 4 bases clipped from V and 3 bases from J, the junction kept 0 bases outside the gene matches. This CDR3 has 13 amino acids. Germline CDR1 reads LGHDT; CDR2 reads YNNKEL (reference sequence).

V and J are TRBV3-1 (or the pseudogene TRBV3-2) and TRBJ2-1; 11 nucleotides agree with TRBD2. With V trimmed by 4 bases and J by 9 bases, 11 bases remained unmatched. This CDR3 has 16 amino acids. CDR1 and CDR2 from the germline V gene are LGHDT and YNNKEL (reference sequence). CDR3 amino acids: CASSPSGRYVRGEQFF. CDR3 nucleotide sequence: TGTGCCAGCAGCCCTAGCGGGAGGTATGTGAGAGGTGAGCAGTTCTTC.

CDR3 in DNA: TGTGCCAGCAGTTTCACGGATGGACAGCCCCAGCATTTT. It specifies CASSFTDGQPQHF. This sequence joins TRBV27 and TRBJ1-5; no firm D call. Germline loops: CDR1 MNHEY, CDR2 SMNVEV (reference sequence). The CDR3 spans 13 residues. Trimming left V 3 bases short and J 7 bases short, with 10 bases between.

The chain uses TRBV27 and TRBJ1-5; D gene uncertain. There are 15 residues in the CDR3. Germline-derived CDR1 and CDR2 are MNHEY and SMNVEV (reference sequence). The V and J ends lost 0 bases and 2 bases respectively, with 8 bases between them. CDR3 nucleotide sequence: TGTGCCAGCAGTTTATCGACTTCGGGCAATCAGCCCCAGCATTTT. This gives the protein CASSLSTSGNQPQHF.

The chain combines TRBV12-3 or TRBV12-4 with TRBJ1-2; no definite D call. CDR3 size: 13 residues. V gave up 5 bases and J gave up 4 bases, with 11 bases separating them. The CDR3, as DNA: TGTGCCAGCAGTGATACCGGTGGCTATGGCTACACCTTC. It is translated as CASSDTGGYGYTF.

In its sample, this clone was seen a few times. The chain uses TRBV11-3 and TRBJ1-1; maybe TRBD1 (5 bases). The CDR3 contains 12 residues. The germline CDR1 and CDR2 sequences are SGHNT and YENEEA. With 2 bases removed from V and 4 bases from J, the gap between germline ends came to 5 bases. The CDR3 region is CASSLRGTEAFF. The CDR3 nucleotides read TGTGCCAGCAGCTTAAGGGGCACTGAAGCTTTCTTT.

The rearrangement links TRBV15 to TRBJ2-1; 8 bases map to TRBD2. The CDR3 covers 17 residues. Trimming took 3 bases from V and 1 from J; bases not matched to a gene: 8. Germline CDR1 LNHNV, CDR2 YYDKDF (reference sequence). CDR3 nucleotide sequence: TGTGCCACCAGCAGCAAAACACTAGCGGCTTCCTACAATGAGCAGTTCTTC. This codes for CATSSKTLAASYNEQFF. Supplemented by reference TRBV15 and TRBJ2-1, the full variable domain reads DAMVIQNPRYQVTQFGKPVTLSCSQTLNHNVMYWYQQKSSQAPKLLFHYYDKDFNNEADTPDNFQSRRPNTSFCFLDIRSPGLGDTAMYLCATSSKTLAASYNEQFFGPGTRLTVL.

The chain has TRBV27 and TRBJ2-7; D is possibly TRBD1 or TRBD2 (6 bases each). Germline V gene lookup returns CDR1 MNHEY and CDR2 SMNVEV (reference sequence). This CDR3 has 14 amino acids. Deletions cut 6 bases from V and 6 bases from J, with 18 bases between. CDR3 in amino acids: CASRTRGGLGEQYF. CDR3 nucleotides: TGTGCCAGCAGGACCCGAGGGGGGCTCGGCGAGCAGTACTTC.

The chain uses TRBV18 and TRBJ2-5, with D possibly being TRBD2 (6 bases). Germline V gene data show CDR1 as KGHSH and CDR2 as LQKENI. CDR3 size: 13 residues. V was trimmed by 2 bases and J by 5 bases, leaving 9 bases between them. CDR3 sequence: CASSPGAGETQYF. CDR3 nucleotide sequence: TGTGCCAGCTCACCAGGGGCGGGGGAGACCCAGTACTTC.

This chain links TRBV5-4 with TRBJ1-6; D is ambiguous. The CDR3 consists of 15 residues. CDR1 and CDR2 from the germline V gene are SGHNT and YYREEE (reference sequence). V was pared by 0 bases and J by 5 bases, with 9 bases between. CDR3 sequence reads: CASSLVGRNNSPLHF. Written as DNA, the CDR3 is TGTGCCAGCAGCTTGGTGGGCCGTAATAATTCACCCCTCCACTTT.

The rearrangement links TRBV9 to TRBJ2-5, with D perhaps matching TRBD2 (5 bases). The germline gives CDR1 SGDLS, CDR2 YYNGEE. This CDR3 has 15 amino acids. V gave up 4 bases and J gave up 0 bases, with 13 bases separating them. The CDR3 sequence is CASSLVGLYQETQYF. As DNA, the CDR3 is TGTGCCAGCAGCCTCGTTGGACTGTACCAAGAGACCCAGTACTTC.

In DNA form, the CDR3 reads TGTGCCAGCAGGGGCCTTAGGGTAATGGACTCACCCCTCCACTTT. Translation: CASRGLRVMDSPLHF. This chain links TRBV27 with TRBJ1-6; no definite D call. The CDR3 loop spans 15 amino acids. V lost 6 bases and J 10 bases, leaving 19 bases between the germline ends. Germline V gene sequence: CDR1 MNHEY, CDR2 SMNVEV (reference sequence).

The chain uses TRBV24-1 and TRBJ1-5, with a tentative D call TRBD1 (6 bases). The CDR3 sequence is 14 residues long. V lost 5 bases and J 3 bases, leaving 10 bases between the germline ends. CDR1 KGHDR and CDR2 SFDVKD come from the germline V gene. In nucleotides, the CDR3 is TGTGCCACCAGTGCTGGACAGTCCAATCAGCCCCAGCATTTT. Protein product: CATSAGQSNQPQHF.

J is TRBJ1-4 and V is TRBV19; D unresolved. Germline V lookup: CDR1 LNHDA, CDR2 SQIVND (reference sequence). This CDR3 comprises 14 residues. V lost 6 bases to trimming and J lost 4 bases, with 12 bases between them. CDR3 amino acids: CASSRGSGNEKLFF. CDR3 DNA sequence: TGTGCCAGTAGCCGCGGGTCAGGTAATGAAAAACTGTTTTTT.

The chain recombines TRBV4-2 with TRBJ2-5; the D gene is possibly TRBD1 (5 bases). The germline V gene has CDR1 LGHNA and CDR2 YNFKEQ. The length of the CDR3 is 15 residues. Trimming cost V 4 bases and J 5 bases, with 17 bases left between them. The CDR3 loop is CASSLQGRDGETQYF. Here the CDR3 DNA reads TGTGCCAGCAGCCTTCAGGGCAGGGATGGGGAGACCCAGTACTTC.

The chain has TRBV20-1 and TRBJ2-7; possible D gene TRBD1, 5 bases. V was pared by 3 bases and J by 0 bases, with 12 bases between. CDR3 length: 14 residues. Germline V CDR1 and CDR2: DFQATT, SNEGSKA (reference sequence). The CDR3 spells CSASGQGSSYEQYF. The CDR3 nucleotides are TGCAGTGCTAGTGGGCAGGGATCCTCCTACGAGCAGTACTTC.

V and J are TRBV25-1 and TRBJ2-5; unclear D gene. Germline V lookup: CDR1 MGHDK, CDR2 SYGVNS. This CDR3 spans 12 amino acids. The V and J ends lost 3 bases and 4 bases respectively, with 6 bases between them. The chain's CDR3 is CASSDFGETQYF. The CDR3 nucleotides read TGTGCCAGCAGTGACTTCGGAGAGACCCAGTACTTC.

The rearrangement uses TRBV6-5 and TRBJ2-7; the D gene could be TRBD1 or TRBD2 (5 bases each). CDR1 and CDR2 (germline): MNHEY, SVGAGI. Trimming stripped 6 bases from V and 6 bases from J, with 9 bases between. The CDR3 contains 11 residues. This CDR3 is CASSGASEQYV. The CDR3 bases are TGTGCCAGCAGCGGGGCCTCCGAGCAGTACGTC.

A remark on this clone: In the same sample, other DNA sequences code for this CDR3. This chain connects TRBV27 to TRBJ1-5; D may be TRBD1 (5 bases). V was shortened by 3 bases and J by 1 base, with 7 bases between the two germline ends. The CDR3 runs to 14 residues. Germline-derived CDR1 and CDR2 are MNHEY and SMNVEV (reference sequence). CDR3 sequence: CASSFRGSNQPQHF. The CDR3 nucleotides read TGTGCCAGCAGTTTTAGGGGAAGCAATCAGCCCCAGCATTTT.

This clone occurred once. This CDR3 reads CASSSEDRRDQPQHF. In nucleotides, the CDR3 is TGTGCCAGCAGCTCTGAGGACAGGCGTGATCAGCCCCAGCATTTT. The genes are TRBV7-2 and TRBJ1-5, with 7 nucleotides matching TRBD1. The CDR3 contains 15 residues. Germline V gives CDR1 SGHTA, CDR2 FQGNSA. V was clipped by 4 bases and J by 5 bases; unmatched bases: 8.

This clone was seen a few times. This chain links TRBV25-1 with TRBJ2-1; 10 positions match TRBD2. The length of the CDR3 is 15 residues. With 6 bases clipped from V and 8 bases from J, the junction kept 10 bases outside the gene matches. Germline loops: CDR1 MGHDK, CDR2 SYGVNS. The DNA of the CDR3 is TGTGCCAGCAGCGATCCCGGGACTAGCGTGGATGAGCAGTTCTTC. As protein: CASSDPGTSVDEQFF.